What follows are 4 T cell receptor beta chains derived from one specimen sequenced in a study of blood T cell repertoires in COVID-19. Here immunoSEQ multiplex PCR was the method, and the copy in TCRdb shows in-frame clones only, minus some. This table holds fewer than 110,000 clones, 85% found once. Sequencing was performed on peripheral blood. The receptors originated from a woman in her seventies with active or convalescent COVID-19.

J is TRBJ2-1 and V is TRBV5-1; TRBD2 matches 13 bases. The CDR3 has 17 residues. With 6 bases clipped from V and 4 bases from J, the junction kept 10 bases outside the gene matches. In germline, CDR1 is SGHRS, CDR2 YFSETQ. The CDR3 spells CASTRGLAGARYNEQFF. CDR3 DNA: TGCGCCAGCACTCGAGGACTAGCGGGGGCCCGATACAATGAGCAGTTCTTC.

The rearrangement uses TRBV3-1 (or the pseudogene TRBV3-2) and TRBJ1-2; the D is unclear. Trimming pared 1 base from V and 6 bases from J, leaving 12 bases between. The CDR3 has 14 amino acids. Germline loops: CDR1 LGHDT, CDR2 YNNKEL (reference sequence). CDR3 nucleotides: TGTGCCAGCAGCCAAGTAGAACAGTTCGATGGCTACACCTTC. Its protein product is CASSQVEQFDGYTF.

The sample holds a few counts of this clone. The chain employs TRBV11-2 and TRBJ1-1; D is perhaps TRBD1 (5 bases). From germline, CDR1 is SGHAT and CDR2 FQNNGV. The CDR3 is made up of 15 amino acids. Trimming removed 1 base at V and 0 bases at J, with 9 bases between. The CDR3 spells CASSLVRGMNTEAFF. As DNA, the CDR3 is TGTGCCAGCAGCTTAGTACGGGGGATGAACACTGAAGCTTTCTTT.

The gene calls are TRBV6-1 and TRBJ1-5, with 7 positions matching TRBD1. Germline V gene sequence: CDR1 MNHNS, CDR2 SASEGT. Germline trimming cut 3 bases from V and 7 bases from J; bases unmatched to any gene: 3. This CDR3 comprises 13 residues. CDR3 residues: CASSEGQLQPQHF. DNA for the CDR3: TGTGCCAGCAGTGAGGGACAGTTGCAGCCCCAGCATTTT.